The 18 T cell receptor beta chains below come from one sample, sequenced in a study of breast tumors, draining lymph nodes, adjacent tissues (dated by TCRdb to the mid-2010s). The library was made by multiplex PCR. Sequencing used an Illumina HiSeq 2000. The raw public reads went through TCRdb reprocessing: fastp at Q25, MiXCR clone calling, in-frame beta chains kept. Each entry merges the rows of one CDR3 protein and shows their most common DNA and genes. This sample lists roughly 220,000 distinct CDR3 sequences; less than 40% were detected once. The ten biggest clones cover 3% to 4% of the sample. Lymph node samples were obtained from the axillary draining lymph nodes of breast cancer patients. The material sequenced was axillary lymph node tissue. These receptor sequences come from a female donor with breast cancer. Some clones in this sample may be carry-over from other donors' samples.

In this sample, this clonotype turned up a few times. An end of the junction does not agree with germline; a read error may underlie this. The gene calls are TRBV20-1 and TRBJ1-2; D not resolved. Germline V gene sequence: CDR1 DFQATT, CDR2 SNEGSKA (reference sequence). This CDR3 has 12 amino acids. Here the CDR3 DNA reads TGCAGTGCTAGAGATTCCCAGAGTGGCTCCACCTTC. This translates into CSARDSQSGSTF.

This chain uses TRBV24-1 with TRBJ2-2, with 7 bases identical to TRBD1. Germline V CDR1 and CDR2: KGHDR, SFDVKD. Germline trimming cut 4 bases from V and 4 bases from J; bases unmatched to any gene: 8. The CDR3 extends over 16 amino acids. As DNA, the CDR3 is TGTGCCACCAGTGAGTACAGGGGCTTGAGCACCGGGGAGCTGTTTTTT. Its translation is CATSEYRGLSTGELFF.

As concerns this clonotype: This sequence may be a read error, since a much larger clone differs from it by one base. V gene TRBV20-1 combines with J gene TRBJ1-5, with D perhaps TRBD1 (6 bases). Germline V gene lookup returns CDR1 DFQATT and CDR2 SNEGSKA (reference sequence). V was clipped by 4 bases and J by 9 bases, with 19 bases between them. The CDR3 is 14 residues long. The CDR3 spells CSAMLRGAGPPQHF. The CDR3 DNA reads as TGCAGTGCTATGCTCAGGGGCGCGGGGCCGCCCCAGCATTTT.

This clonotype occurred once. A much larger clone is a single base away; this may be a read error. The chain couples TRBV5-8 to TRBJ2-1; D possibly corresponds to TRBD2 (5 bases). The length of the CDR3 is 12 residues. V dropped 4 bases and J dropped 9 bases, with 11 bases sitting between them. The germline V gene encodes CDR1 SGHTS and CDR2 YDEGEE. CDR3 region: CASSPQRAEQFF. The CDR3 DNA is TGTGCCAGCAGCCCTCAGAGGGCTGAGCAGTTCTTC. The full variable domain, its missing parts supplied by reference TRBV5-8 and TRBJ2-1, is EAGVTQSPTHLIKTRGQQATLRCSPISGHTSVYWYQQALGLGLQFLLWYDEGEERNRGNFPPRFSGRQFPNYSSELNVNALELEDSALYLCASSPQRAEQFFGPGTRLTVL.

The rearrangement links TRBV7-9 to TRBJ1-6; 9 bases match TRBD1. V shed 8 bases, J shed 5 bases, and the junction held 7 bases outside the gene matches. Germline V lookup: CDR1 SEHNR, CDR2 FQNEAQ (reference sequence). The CDR3 has 15 residues. Here the CDR3 reads CASWYRGQDNSPLHF. The CDR3 nucleotides are TGTGCCAGCTGGTACAGGGGGCAGGATAATTCACCCCTCCACTTT.

The chain has TRBV15 and TRBJ2-3; the match to TRBD2 covers 12 bases. This CDR3 is 15 amino acids long. Per germline, CDR1 LNHNV and CDR2 YYDKDF (reference sequence). J gave up 11 bases and V 1 base, and 7 bases lay outside the gene matches. CDR3 nucleotides: TGTGCCACCAGCAGAGGGACTAGCGGGGTCAATGAGCAGTATTTT. Protein product: CATSRGTSGVNEQYF.

This clonotype was seen repeatedly, ten times or more. The chain couples TRBV5-1 to TRBJ2-1, with TRBD2 matching 9 bases. The CDR3 has 15 amino acids. Germline CDR1 and CDR2: SGHRS and YFSETQ. The V segment lost 0 bases and the J segment 8 bases; nucleotides outside the gene matches: 6. The chain's CDR3 is CASSLGAGGRDEQFF. CDR3 coding DNA: TGCGCCAGCAGCTTGGGAGCGGGGGGCCGGGATGAGCAGTTCTTC.

The V gene is TRBV5-6, the J gene TRBJ2-5, with 13 bases lining up with TRBD2. Per germline, CDR1 SGHDT and CDR2 YYEEEE. The CDR3 has 17 residues. V gave up 3 bases and J gave up 5 bases; unmatched junction bases: 10. CDR3 DNA sequence: TGTGCCAGCAGCTCGCTACTAGCGGGAGGGTTGAGGGAGACCCAGTACTTC. Protein: CASSSLLAGGLRETQYF.

The chain has TRBV7-6 and TRBJ2-7; 10 nucleotides agree with TRBD2. In germline, CDR1 is SGHVS, CDR2 FNYEAQ. The CDR3 runs 12 residues. With V trimmed by 5 bases and J by 7 bases, 2 bases remained unmatched. CDR3 amino acids: CASSKRGGEQYF. The CDR3 bases are TGTGCCAGCAGCAAGCGGGGGGGTGAGCAGTACTTC. Together with reference TRBV7-6 and TRBJ2-7, the CDR3 gives the full variable domain: GAGVSQSPRYKVTKRGQDVALRCDPISGHVSLYWYRQALGQGPEFLTYFNYEAQQDKSGLPNDRFSAERPEGSISTLTIQRTEQRDSAMYRCASSKRGGEQYFGPGTRLTVT.

This clonotype was observed many times. The missing conserved phenylalanine or tryptophan at the end of this CDR3 makes a read error likely. The chain recombines TRBV9 with TRBJ2-1; D not resolved. The germline V gene encodes CDR1 SGDLS and CDR2 YYNGEE. V was shortened by 0 bases and J by 4 bases, with 5 bases between the two germline ends. This CDR3 region has 13 residues. The CDR3 nucleotides are TGTGCCAGCAGCGTAGCGGGTTACAATGAGCAGTTCTCC. Translating gives CASSVAGYNEQFS.

There are many counts of this clonotype. The chain employs TRBV5-6 and TRBJ2-5; D is unclear. Trimming shortened V by 4 bases and J by 4 bases, and 17 bases separated the two germline ends. The CDR3 consists of 15 residues. Germline V lookup: CDR1 SGHDT, CDR2 YYEEEE. CDR3 amino acids: CASSIPRVTPETQYF. The CDR3, as DNA: TGTGCCAGCAGCATCCCCCGGGTCACCCCAGAGACCCAGTACTTC.

V is TRBV27 and J is TRBJ2-2, with D maybe TRBD2 (5 bases). Trimming removed 1 base from V and 4 bases from J, with 10 bases in between. This CDR3 is built from 15 residues. Germline lookup yields CDR1 MNHEY and CDR2 SMNVEV (reference sequence). CDR3 in amino acids: CASSLWESPTGELFF. As DNA, the CDR3 is TGTGCCAGCAGTTTATGGGAGTCTCCCACCGGGGAGCTGTTTTTT.

This clonotype was seen repeatedly, ten times or more. The chain recombines TRBV14 with TRBJ1-4; D may be TRBD1 (5 bases). The V gene's germline CDR1 is SGHDN and CDR2 FVKESK. V gave up 1 base and J gave up 8 bases, with 20 bases separating them. The CDR3 has 17 amino acids. The CDR3 loop reads CASSQVLLVRVGEKLFF. Here the CDR3 DNA reads TGTGCCAGCAGCCAAGTTCTTCTCGTCAGGGTAGGCGAAAAACTGTTTTTT.

The chain employs TRBV5-1 and TRBJ1-2, with TRBD1 identical over 9 bases. J was trimmed by 4 bases and V by 0 bases; bases with no gene match: 7. Germline loops: CDR1 SGHRS, CDR2 YFSETQ. The CDR3 has 16 amino acids. In nucleotides, the CDR3 is TGCGCCAGCAGCTTGGTGGTACAGGGGGCGAGCTATGGCTACACCTTC. Translated: CASSLVVQGASYGYTF. Filled out from reference TRBV5-1 and TRBJ1-2, the complete variable domain reads KAGVTQTPRYLIKTRGQQVTLSCSPISGHRSVSWYQQTPGQGLQFLFEYFSETQRNKGNFPGRFSGRQFSNSRSEMNVSTLELGDSALYLCASSLVVQGASYGYTFGSGTRLTVV.

This clonotype was detected many times. V gene TRBV12-3 or TRBV12-4 combines with J gene TRBJ1-2; 7 bases are shared with TRBD1. The V gene end was trimmed by 1 base and the J gene end by 0 bases; junction bases not matched to a gene: 2. This CDR3 spans 15 amino acids. The CDR3 region is CASSLGTGANYGYTF. Here the CDR3 DNA reads TGTGCCAGCAGTTTAGGGACAGGAGCTAACTATGGCTACACCTTC.

This clonotype was observed a handful of times. The CDR3, as DNA: TGTGCCAGCAGTTTATGGGAAGGACAGGGGCTTAATTCACCCCTCCACTTT. It yields the protein CASSLWEGQGLNSPLHF. The chain carries TRBV27 and TRBJ1-6, with 9 bases fitting TRBD1. This CDR3 comprises 17 residues. Per germline, CDR1 MNHEY and CDR2 SMNVEV (reference sequence). V dropped 1 base and J dropped 6; count of bases not matched to a gene: 7.

The rearrangement uses TRBV5-1 and TRBJ1-6; D call uncertain. Germline V gene data show CDR1 as SGHRS and CDR2 as YFSETQ. This CDR3 has 15 amino acids. V gave up 1 base and J gave up 11 bases, with 16 bases separating them. The CDR3 here is CASSLTGSLDTPLHF. DNA of the CDR3: TGCGCCAGCAGCTTGACCGGCAGCTTAGACACACCCCTCCACTTT.

V usage is TRBV6-5 and J usage is TRBJ1-4, with a tentative D call TRBD1 (5 bases). Trimming took 5 bases from V and 3 from J, leaving 16 bases between them. The CDR3 runs to 16 residues. From germline, CDR1 is MNHEY and CDR2 SVGAGI. CDR3: CASSVGAGLSNEKLFF. The CDR3 DNA reads TGTGCCAGCAGTGTTGGGGCAGGGCTTTCTAATGAAAAACTGTTTTTT.